This is a list of T cell receptor beta chains from one sample in a study of control samples from healthy donors and cancer patients. Clones were sequenced by immunoSEQ multiplex PCR, and TCRdb holds only the in-frame ones, with some missing. Of over 85,000 clones listed, 88% are singletons. Sequenced input: PBMCs. The receptor source for this set is a woman aged 60-70 years with lung cancer. Each CDR3 is given with its conserved first and last residue. A D gene is named only where the DNA matches it firmly. Only some rows state a clone size, as once, few, many or a class for expanded clones.

d_call j_call clone_size v_call cdr3_nt cdr3_aa
- TRBJ1-1 - TRBV6-2/TRBV6-3 TGTGCCAGCAGTTACAGGGCCTGGGGTGAAGCTTTCTTT CASSYRAWGEAFF
- TRBJ1-2 once TRBV6-2/TRBV6-3 TGTGCCAGCAGTGAGAGGTCTGGCTACACCTTC CASSERSGYTF
- TRBJ1-1 - TRBV21-1 TGTGCCAGCAGCACGGGAGGGGATGAAGCTTTCTTT CASSTGGDEAFF
- TRBJ2-2 - TRBV19 TGTGCCAGTAGTATAGGCACCACCGGGGAGCTGTTTTTT CASSIGTTGELFF
- TRBJ1-1 - TRBV5-8 TGTGCCAGCAGCTTAGGTCCAGGGGTGGGTACTGAAGCTTTCTTT CASSLGPGVGTEAFF
- TRBJ1-3 - TRBV9 TGTGCCAGCAGCGTACCCGGGGGAAACACCATATATTTT CASSVPGGNTIYF
TRBD1 TRBJ1-1 - TRBV18 TGTGCCAGCTCACCGGGACAGGGGTTGCAGAACACTGAAGCTTTCTTT CASSPGQGLQNTEAFF
- TRBJ1-1 - TRBV30 TGTGCCTGGAGTGTACTTGGGGCTAGCACTGAAGCTTTCTTT CAWSVLGASTEAFF
TRBD1 TRBJ2-1 few TRBV5-1 TGCGCCAGCAGTAGGGACAGCGGCCTGGGGGTAGGTGAGCAGTTCTTC CASSRDSGLGVGEQFF
TRBD2 TRBJ2-1 once TRBV9 TGTGCCAGCAGCGTACGAGGTGACGGGAGCGGGGATGAGCAGTTCTTC CASSVRGDGSGDEQFF
TRBD2 TRBJ2-1 - TRBV2 TGTGCCAGCACCATAGCGGGAAGCTACAATGAGCAGTTCTTC CASTIAGSYNEQFF
TRBD1 TRBJ1-3 - TRBV3-1/TRBV3-2 TGTGCCAGCAGCCAAGGGGACAGGACAAACACCATATATTTT CASSQGDRTNTIYF
- TRBJ1-4 - TRBV5-1 TGCGCCAGCAGCTTGAACGGGGGGGTTTATTCGAATGAAAAACTGTTTTTT CASSLNGGVYSNEKLFF
- TRBJ2-5 - TRBV10-3 TGTGCCATCAGTGAGGAAAAACCGATCGGACAGAGCGGAGGGACCCAGTACTTC CAISEEKPIGQSGGTQYF
- TRBJ1-2 once TRBV7-2 TGTGCCAGCAGGGTGGTGGGCTATGGCTACACCTTC CASRVVGYGYTF
TRBD2 TRBJ2-5 - TRBV15 TGTGCCACCAGGCCCAGCGGGGGGCCACAAGAGACCCAGTACTTC CATRPSGGPQETQYF
- TRBJ1-1 - TRBV11-3 TGTGCCAGCAGCATTGGACGGGGGAACACTGAAGCTTTCTTT CASSIGRGNTEAFF
- TRBJ1-2 - TRBV5-6 TGTGCCAGCGGGGGCAGGGGTAGTTACTATGGCTACACCTTC CASGGRGSYYGYTF
- TRBJ1-1 - TRBV2 TGTGCCAGCAGTGGTCAGGGAGGGGAGAACACTGAAGCTTTCTTT CASSGQGGENTEAFF
- TRBJ2-2 - TRBV30 TGTGCCTGGACAAATTTCGACCCGATCACCGGGGAGCTGTTTTTT CAWTNFDPITGELFF
TRBD1 TRBJ2-7 - TRBV6-1 TGTGCCAGCAGTGAAGAAGTGGGGACAGGAACCTACGAGCAGTACTTC CASSEEVGTGTYEQYF
- TRBJ1-3 - TRBV6-1 TGTGCCAGCAGTGGGGTACGAGACACACCTCTCCTAAATGGAAACACCATATATTTT CASSGVRDTPLLNGNTIYF
TRBD2 TRBJ2-7 - TRBV19 TGTGCCAGTAGCAGCCCGGGACTAAAGAACGAGCAGTACTTC CASSSPGLKNEQYF
- TRBJ1-1 - TRBV15 TGTGCCACCAGCAGATCACCGGGGGAAGCTTTCTTT CATSRSPGEAFF
- TRBJ2-4 - TRBV7-8 TGTGCCAGCAGCTCCCAATCGCCACTGAGGGACATTCAGTACTTC CASSSQSPLRDIQYF
TRBD1 TRBJ1-6 - TRBV6-5 TGTGCCAGCAGCCTTTCTCAGGGGGCCAATTCACCCCTCCACTTT CASSLSQGANSPLHF
- TRBJ1-6 - TRBV18 TGTGCCAGCTCCCTCGAGGGGCCCAACAATTCACCCCTCCACTTT CASSLEGPNNSPLHF
TRBD1 TRBJ2-7 - TRBV13 TGTGCCAGCAGCTCCCAACAGGGGATAAGGGTCTACGAGCAGTACTTC CASSSQQGIRVYEQYF